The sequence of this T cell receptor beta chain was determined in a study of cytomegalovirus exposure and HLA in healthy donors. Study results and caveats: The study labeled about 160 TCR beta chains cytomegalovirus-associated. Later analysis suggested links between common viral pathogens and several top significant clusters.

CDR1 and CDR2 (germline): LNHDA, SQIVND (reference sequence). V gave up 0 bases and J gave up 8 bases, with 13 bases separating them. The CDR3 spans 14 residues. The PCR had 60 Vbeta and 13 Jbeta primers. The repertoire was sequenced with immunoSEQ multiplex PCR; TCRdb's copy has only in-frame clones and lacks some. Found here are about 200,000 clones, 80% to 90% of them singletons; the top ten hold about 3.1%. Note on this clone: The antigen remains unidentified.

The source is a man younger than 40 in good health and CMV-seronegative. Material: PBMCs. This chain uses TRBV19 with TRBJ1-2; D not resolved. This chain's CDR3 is CASSIEIGVYGYTF. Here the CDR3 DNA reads TGTGCCAGTAGTATAGAAATCGGAGTTTACGGCTACACCTTC.